This TCR beta chain was recorded in a study of blood T cell repertoires in COVID-19. Across the study: Collection of acute and convalescent COVID-19 samples took place in the United States, Italy and Spain.

CDR1 is MGHDK, CDR2 SYGVNS, per germline. V was clipped by 3 bases and J by 3 bases; unmatched bases: 11. The CDR3 covers 17 residues. Methods used by the authors: Amplification from reference gene primers served as the basis for estimated nucleated cell counts. Sequencing used immunoSEQ multiplex PCR; TCRdb keeps in-frame clones, though not all of them. V, J and clone size derive from that table, while D and trimming were established from the DNA sequence. Among under 300,000 clones listed, over 75% were seen once. The sequencing sample was made of peripheral blood. The V gene is TRBV25-1, the J gene TRBJ2-7; TRBD2 agrees at 10 bases. This TCR came from a woman between 70 and 85 years old with acute or convalescent COVID-19. In DNA form, the CDR3 reads TGTGCCAGCAGTGATTCGGATAGCGGGGGGCTAAGCTACGAGCAGTACTTC. The encoded protein is CASSDSDSGGLSYEQYF.